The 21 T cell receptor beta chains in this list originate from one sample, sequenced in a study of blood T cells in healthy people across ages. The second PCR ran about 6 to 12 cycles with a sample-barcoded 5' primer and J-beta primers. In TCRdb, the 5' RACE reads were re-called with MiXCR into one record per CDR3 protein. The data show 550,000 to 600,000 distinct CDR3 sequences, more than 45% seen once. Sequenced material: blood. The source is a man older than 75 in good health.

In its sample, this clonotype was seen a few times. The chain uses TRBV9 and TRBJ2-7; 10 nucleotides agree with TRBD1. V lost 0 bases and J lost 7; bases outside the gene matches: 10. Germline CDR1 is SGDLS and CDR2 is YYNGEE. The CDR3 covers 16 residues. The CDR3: CASSVGGQGNSREQYF. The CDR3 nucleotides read TGTGCCAGCAGCGTAGGGGGACAGGGGAATTCTCGAGAGCAGTACTTC.

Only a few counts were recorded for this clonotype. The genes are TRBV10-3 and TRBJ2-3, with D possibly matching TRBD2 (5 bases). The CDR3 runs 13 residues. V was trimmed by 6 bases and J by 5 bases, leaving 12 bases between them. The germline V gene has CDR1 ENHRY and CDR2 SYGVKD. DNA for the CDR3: TGTGCCATCAGCGGGAACGTCGGAGATACGCAGTATTTT. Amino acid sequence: CAISGNVGDTQYF.

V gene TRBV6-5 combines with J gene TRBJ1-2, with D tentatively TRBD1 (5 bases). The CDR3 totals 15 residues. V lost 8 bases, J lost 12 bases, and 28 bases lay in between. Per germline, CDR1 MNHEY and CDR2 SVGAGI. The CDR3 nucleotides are TGTGCCAGCTCACCCGATGGTGGGCAGGGCAAGGCGGACACCTTC. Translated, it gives CASSPDGGQGKADTF.

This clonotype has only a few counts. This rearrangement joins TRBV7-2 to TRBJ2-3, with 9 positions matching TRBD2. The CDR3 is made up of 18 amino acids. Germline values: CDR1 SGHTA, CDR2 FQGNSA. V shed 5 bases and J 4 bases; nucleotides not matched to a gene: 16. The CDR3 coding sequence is TGTGCCAGCAGCCCTGCCGGGACTAGCATATTATCCGCAGATACGCAGTATTTT. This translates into CASSPAGTSILSADTQYF.

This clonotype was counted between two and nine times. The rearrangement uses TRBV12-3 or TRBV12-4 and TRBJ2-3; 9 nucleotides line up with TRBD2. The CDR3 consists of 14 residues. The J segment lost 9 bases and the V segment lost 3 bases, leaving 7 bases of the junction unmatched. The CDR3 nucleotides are TGTGCCAGCAGTTTGCGGCGGGGGGGCGGGACGCAGTATTTT. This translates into CASSLRRGGGTQYF.

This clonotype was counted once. The CDR3 protein is CASSLSPARYQETQYF. CDR3 nucleotides: TGTGCCAGCAGCTTAAGCCCAGCGAGGTACCAAGAGACCCAGTACTTC. This rearrangement joins TRBV7-2 to TRBJ2-5, with D uncertain. V shed 2 bases and J shed 0 bases, with 13 bases lying between them. The length of the CDR3 is 16 residues. Per germline, CDR1 SGHTA and CDR2 FQGNSA.

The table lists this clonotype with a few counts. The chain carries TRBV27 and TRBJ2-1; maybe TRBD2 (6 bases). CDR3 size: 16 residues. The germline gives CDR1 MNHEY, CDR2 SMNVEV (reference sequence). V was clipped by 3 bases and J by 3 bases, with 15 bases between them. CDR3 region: CASSFRANSGYNEQFF. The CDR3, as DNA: TGTGCCAGCAGTTTTAGGGCTAATAGCGGCTACAATGAGCAGTTCTTC.

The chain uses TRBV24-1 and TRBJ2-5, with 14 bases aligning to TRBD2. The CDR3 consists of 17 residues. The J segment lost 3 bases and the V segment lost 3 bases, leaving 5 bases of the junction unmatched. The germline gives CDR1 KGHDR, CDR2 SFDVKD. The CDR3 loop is CATSDRTSGRKEETQYF. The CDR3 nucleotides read TGTGCCACCAGTGATAGGACTAGCGGGAGGAAGGAAGAGACCCAGTACTTC.

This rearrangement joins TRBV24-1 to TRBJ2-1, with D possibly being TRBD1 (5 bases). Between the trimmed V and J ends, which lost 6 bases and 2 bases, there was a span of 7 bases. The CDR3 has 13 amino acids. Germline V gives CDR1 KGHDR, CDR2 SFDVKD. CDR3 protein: CATSKGPYNEQFF. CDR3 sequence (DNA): TGTGCCACCAGTAAGGGGCCCTACAATGAGCAGTTCTTC.

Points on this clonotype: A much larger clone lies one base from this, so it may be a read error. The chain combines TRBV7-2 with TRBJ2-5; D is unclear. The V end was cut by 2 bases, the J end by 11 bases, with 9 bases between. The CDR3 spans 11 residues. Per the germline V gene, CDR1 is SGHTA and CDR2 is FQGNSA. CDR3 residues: CASSLFTEQYF. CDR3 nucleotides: TGTGCCAGCAGCTTATTTACTGAGCAGTACTTC.

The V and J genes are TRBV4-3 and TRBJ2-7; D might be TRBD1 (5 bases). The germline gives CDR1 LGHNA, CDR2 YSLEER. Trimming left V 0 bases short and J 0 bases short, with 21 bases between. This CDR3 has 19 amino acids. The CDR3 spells CASSQEAGASAVFSYEQYF. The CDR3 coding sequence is TGCGCCAGCAGCCAAGAGGCTGGGGCTAGTGCGGTATTCTCCTACGAGCAGTACTTC.

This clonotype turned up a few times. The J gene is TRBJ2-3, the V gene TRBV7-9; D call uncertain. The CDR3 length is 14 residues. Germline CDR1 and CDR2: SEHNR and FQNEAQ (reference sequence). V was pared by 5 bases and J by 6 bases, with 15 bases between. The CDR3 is CASSLRNQRDTQYF. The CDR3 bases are TGTGCCAGCAGCCTAAGAAATCAAAGGGATACGCAGTATTTT.

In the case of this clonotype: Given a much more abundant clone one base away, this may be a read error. The CDR3 DNA reads TGCAGCATACCGGGACAACCCTACAATAAGCAGTTCTTC. It translates to CSIPGQPYNKQFF. The rearrangement joins TRBV20-1 to TRBJ2-1; D may be TRBD1 (6 bases). CDR3 length: 13 residues. The germline gives CDR1 DFQATT, CDR2 SNEGSKA (reference sequence).

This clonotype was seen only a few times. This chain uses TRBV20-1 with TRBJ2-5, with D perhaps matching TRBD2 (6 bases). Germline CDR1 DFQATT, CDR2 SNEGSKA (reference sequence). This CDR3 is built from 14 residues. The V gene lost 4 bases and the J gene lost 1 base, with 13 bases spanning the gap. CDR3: CSAISGVIQETQYF. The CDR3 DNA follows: TGCAGTGCTATCTCGGGGGTCATCCAAGAGACCCAGTACTTC.

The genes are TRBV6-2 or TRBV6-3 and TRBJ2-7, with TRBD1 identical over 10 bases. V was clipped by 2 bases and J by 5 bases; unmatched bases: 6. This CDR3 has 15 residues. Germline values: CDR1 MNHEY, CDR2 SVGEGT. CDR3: CASSYEGQGKDEQYF. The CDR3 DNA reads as TGTGCCAGCAGTTACGAGGGACAGGGGAAGGACGAGCAGTACTTC.

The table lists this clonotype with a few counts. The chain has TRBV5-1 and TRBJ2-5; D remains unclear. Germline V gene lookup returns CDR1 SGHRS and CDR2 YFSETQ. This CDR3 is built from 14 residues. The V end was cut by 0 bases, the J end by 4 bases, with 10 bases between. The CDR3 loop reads CASSLDSPRETQYF. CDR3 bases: TGCGCCAGCAGCTTGGATTCCCCTCGAGAGACCCAGTACTTC.

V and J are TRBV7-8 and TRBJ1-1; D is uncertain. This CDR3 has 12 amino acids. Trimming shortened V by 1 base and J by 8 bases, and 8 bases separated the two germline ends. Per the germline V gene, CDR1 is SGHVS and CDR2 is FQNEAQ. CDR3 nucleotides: TGTGCCAGCAGCTTAGGGCAGCGAGAAGCTTTCTTT. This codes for CASSLGQREAFF.

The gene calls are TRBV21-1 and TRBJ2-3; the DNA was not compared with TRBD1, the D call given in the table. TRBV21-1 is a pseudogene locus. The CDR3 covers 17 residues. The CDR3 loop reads CASSKCFWGLIAYTQYF. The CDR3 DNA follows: TGTGCCAGCAGCAAATGTTTCTGGGGGCTGATCGCATATACGCAGTATTTT.

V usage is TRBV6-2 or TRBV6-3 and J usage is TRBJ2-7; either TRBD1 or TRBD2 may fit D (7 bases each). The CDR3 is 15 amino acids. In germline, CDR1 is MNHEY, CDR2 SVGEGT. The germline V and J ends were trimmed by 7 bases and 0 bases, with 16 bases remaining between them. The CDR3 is CASTARGGDSYEQYF. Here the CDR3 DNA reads TGTGCCAGCACCGCCAGGGGGGGGGACTCCTACGAGCAGTACTTC.

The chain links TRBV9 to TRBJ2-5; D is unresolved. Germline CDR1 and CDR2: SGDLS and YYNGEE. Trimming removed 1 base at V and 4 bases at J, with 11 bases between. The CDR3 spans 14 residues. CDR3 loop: CASSVRAKGETQYF. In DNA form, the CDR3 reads TGTGCCAGCAGCGTACGAGCAAAAGGAGAGACCCAGTACTTC.

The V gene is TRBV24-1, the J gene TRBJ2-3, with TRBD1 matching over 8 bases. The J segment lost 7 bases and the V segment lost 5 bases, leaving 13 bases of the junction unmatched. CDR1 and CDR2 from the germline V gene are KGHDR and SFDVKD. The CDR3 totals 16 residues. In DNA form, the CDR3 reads TGTGCCACCAGTGCCCCTGGGACAGGCTATGGTCATACGCAGTATTTT. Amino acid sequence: CATSAPGTGYGHTQYF.